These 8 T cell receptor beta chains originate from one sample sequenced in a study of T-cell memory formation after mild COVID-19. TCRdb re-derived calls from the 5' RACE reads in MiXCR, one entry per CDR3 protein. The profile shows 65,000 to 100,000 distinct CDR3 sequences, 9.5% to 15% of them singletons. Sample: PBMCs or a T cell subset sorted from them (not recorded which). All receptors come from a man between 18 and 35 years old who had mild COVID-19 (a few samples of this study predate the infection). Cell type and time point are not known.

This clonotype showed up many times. This CDR3 is CASSRNGNEQFF. CDR3 DNA sequence: TGTGCCAGCAGCCGCAACGGGAATGAGCAGTTCTTC. The chain has TRBV11-1 and TRBJ2-1; D is undetermined. CDR3 length: 12 residues. Germline V lookup: CDR1 SGHAT, CDR2 FQDESV (reference sequence). The V end lost 5 bases, the J end lost 7 bases, and 9 bases lay between the germline ends.

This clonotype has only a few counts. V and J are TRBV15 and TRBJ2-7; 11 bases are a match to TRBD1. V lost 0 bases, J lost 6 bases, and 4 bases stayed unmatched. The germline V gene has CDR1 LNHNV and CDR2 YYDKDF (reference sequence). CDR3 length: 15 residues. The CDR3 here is CATSRDRTGGSEQYV. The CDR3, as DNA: TGTGCCACCAGCAGAGACCGGACAGGGGGCTCCGAGCAGTACGTC.

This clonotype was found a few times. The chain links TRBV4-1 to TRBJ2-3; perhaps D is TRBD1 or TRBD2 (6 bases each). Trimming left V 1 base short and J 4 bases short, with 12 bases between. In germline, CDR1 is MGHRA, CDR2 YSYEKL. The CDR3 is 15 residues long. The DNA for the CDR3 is TGCGCCAGCAGCCAAGTCGAGGGGGAGGCAGATACGCAGTATTTT. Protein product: CASSQVEGEADTQYF.

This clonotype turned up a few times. CDR3 amino acids: CSASPTSGGAGNEQFF. CDR3 DNA: TGCAGTGCTAGTCCGACTAGCGGGGGGGCTGGGAATGAGCAGTTCTTC. The chain joins TRBV20-1 to TRBJ2-1; the match to TRBD2 covers 14 bases. Germline CDR1 and CDR2: DFQATT and SNEGSKA (reference sequence). Trimming cost V 3 bases and J 7 bases; bases outside gene matches: 8. The length of the CDR3 is 16 residues.

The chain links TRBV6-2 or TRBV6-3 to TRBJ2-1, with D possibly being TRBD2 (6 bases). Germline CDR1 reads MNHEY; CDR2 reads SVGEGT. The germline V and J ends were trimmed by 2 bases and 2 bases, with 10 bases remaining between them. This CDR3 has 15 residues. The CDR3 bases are TGTGCCAGCAGTTACCTCGGGGGACCCTACAATGAGCAGTTCTTC. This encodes CASSYLGGPYNEQFF.

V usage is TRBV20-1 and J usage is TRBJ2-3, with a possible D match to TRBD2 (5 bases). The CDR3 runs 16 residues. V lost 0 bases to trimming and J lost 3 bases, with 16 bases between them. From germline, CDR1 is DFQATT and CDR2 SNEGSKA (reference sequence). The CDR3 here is CSARDWASFLTDTQYF. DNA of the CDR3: TGCAGTGCTAGAGATTGGGCTAGCTTTCTGACAGATACGCAGTATTTT.

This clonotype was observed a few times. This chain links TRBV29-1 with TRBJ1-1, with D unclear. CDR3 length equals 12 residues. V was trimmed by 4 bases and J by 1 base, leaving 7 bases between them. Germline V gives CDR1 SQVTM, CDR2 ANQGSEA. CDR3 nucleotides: TGCAGCGTTGTTACAGAGAACACTGAAGCTTTCTTT. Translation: CSVVTENTEAFF.

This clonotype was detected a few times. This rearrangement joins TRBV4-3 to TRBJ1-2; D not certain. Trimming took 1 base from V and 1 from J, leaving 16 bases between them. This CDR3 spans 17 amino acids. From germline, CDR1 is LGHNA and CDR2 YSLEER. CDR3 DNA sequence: TGCGCCAGCAGCCAAGTCCTCAGCCAAGTCGTTAACTATGGCTACACCTTC. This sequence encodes CASSQVLSQVVNYGYTF.